This T cell receptor (beta chain) was recovered during a study of cytomegalovirus exposure and HLA in healthy donors. Per germline, CDR1 MNHEY and CDR2 SMNVEV (reference sequence). V shed 3 bases, J shed 4 bases, and the junction held 5 bases outside the gene matches. The CDR3 loop spans 15 amino acids. In the PCR, 60 Vbeta and 13 Jbeta primers were used. Clones were read by immunoSEQ multiplex PCR, and TCRdb kept only the in-frame ones, dropping some. The sample includes 120,000 or so clones, approximately 80% of them seen just once. Points on this clone: Its antigen is currently unknown.

Study-wide results and limits: Whilst most TCR sequences proved rare, a subset of public TCRs occurred across many donors.

This receptor was identified in a man between 18 and 29 years old in good health and CMV-seropositive. The specimen was PBMCs. The rearrangement joins TRBV27 to TRBJ2-3; TRBD2 matches 9 bases. This CDR3 is CASSFLAGGPDTQYF. CDR3 sequence (DNA): TGTGCCAGCAGTTTCTTGGCGGGAGGGCCAGATACGCAGTATTTT.